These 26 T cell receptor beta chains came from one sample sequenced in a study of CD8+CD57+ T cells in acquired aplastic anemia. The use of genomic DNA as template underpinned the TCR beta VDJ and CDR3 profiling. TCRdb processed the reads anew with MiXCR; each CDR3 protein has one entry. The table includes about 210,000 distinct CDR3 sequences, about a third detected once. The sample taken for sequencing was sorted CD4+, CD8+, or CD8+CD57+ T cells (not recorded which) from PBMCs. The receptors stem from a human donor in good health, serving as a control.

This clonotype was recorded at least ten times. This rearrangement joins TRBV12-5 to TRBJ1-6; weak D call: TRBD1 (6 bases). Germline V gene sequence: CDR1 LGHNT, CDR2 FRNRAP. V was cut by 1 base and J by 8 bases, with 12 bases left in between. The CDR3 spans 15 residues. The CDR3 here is CASGLGTAPDSPLHF. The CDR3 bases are TGTGCTAGTGGTTTGGGGACAGCGCCGGATTCACCCCTCCACTTT.

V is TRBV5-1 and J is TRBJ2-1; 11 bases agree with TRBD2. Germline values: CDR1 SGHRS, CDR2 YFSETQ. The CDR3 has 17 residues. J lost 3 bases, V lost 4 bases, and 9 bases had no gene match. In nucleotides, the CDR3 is TGCGCCAGCAGCCTTGGAGCCGGGACTAGCGGCTACAATGAGCAGTTCTTC. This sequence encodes CASSLGAGTSGYNEQFF.

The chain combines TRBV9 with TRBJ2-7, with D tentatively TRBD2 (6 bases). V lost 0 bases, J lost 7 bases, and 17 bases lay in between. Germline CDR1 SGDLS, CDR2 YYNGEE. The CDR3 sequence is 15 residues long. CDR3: CASSVGGTPLEEQYF. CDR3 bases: TGTGCCAGCAGCGTAGGCGGGACGCCCCTGGAAGAGCAGTACTTC.

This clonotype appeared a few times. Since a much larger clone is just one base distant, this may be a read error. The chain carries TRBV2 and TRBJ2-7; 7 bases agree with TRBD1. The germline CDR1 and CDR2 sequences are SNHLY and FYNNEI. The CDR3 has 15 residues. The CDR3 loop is CAGSGRTGPSYEQYF. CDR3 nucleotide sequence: TGTGCCGGCAGTGGGCGGACAGGTCCGTCCTACGAGCAGTACTTC.

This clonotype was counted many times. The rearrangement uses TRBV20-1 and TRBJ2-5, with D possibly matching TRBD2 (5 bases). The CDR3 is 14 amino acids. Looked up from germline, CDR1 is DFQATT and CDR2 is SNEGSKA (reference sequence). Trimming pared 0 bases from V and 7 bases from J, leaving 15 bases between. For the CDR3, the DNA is TGCAGTGCTAGAGATGGGTTAGGTGAGGGGACCCAGTACTTC. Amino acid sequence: CSARDGLGEGTQYF.

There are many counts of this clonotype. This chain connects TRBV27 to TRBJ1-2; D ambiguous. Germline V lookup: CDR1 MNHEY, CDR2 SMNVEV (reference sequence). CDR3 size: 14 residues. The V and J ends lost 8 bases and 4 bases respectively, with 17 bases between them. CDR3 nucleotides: TGTGCCAGCGGTCGTGGGCAGTCACCCTATGGCTACACCTTC. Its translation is CASGRGQSPYGYTF.

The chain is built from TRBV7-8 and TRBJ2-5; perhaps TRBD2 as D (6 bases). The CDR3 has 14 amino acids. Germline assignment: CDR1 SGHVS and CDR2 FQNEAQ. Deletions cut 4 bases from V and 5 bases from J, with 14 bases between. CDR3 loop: CASSSWASVETQYF. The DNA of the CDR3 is TGTGCCAGCAGCTCATGGGCTAGCGTGGAGACCCAGTACTTC.

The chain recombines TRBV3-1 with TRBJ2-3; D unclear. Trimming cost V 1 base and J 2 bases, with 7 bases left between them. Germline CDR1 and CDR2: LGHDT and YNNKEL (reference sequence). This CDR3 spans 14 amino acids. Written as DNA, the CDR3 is TGTGCCAGCAGCCAAGGGGTCGCCACAGATACGCAGTATTTT. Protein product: CASSQGVATDTQYF.

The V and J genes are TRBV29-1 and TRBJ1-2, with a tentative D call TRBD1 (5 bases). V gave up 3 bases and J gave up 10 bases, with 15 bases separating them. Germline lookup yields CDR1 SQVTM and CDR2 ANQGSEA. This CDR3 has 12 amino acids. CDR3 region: CSVDRDSRVYTF. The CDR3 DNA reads TGCAGCGTTGATCGGGACTCAAGGGTCTACACCTTC.

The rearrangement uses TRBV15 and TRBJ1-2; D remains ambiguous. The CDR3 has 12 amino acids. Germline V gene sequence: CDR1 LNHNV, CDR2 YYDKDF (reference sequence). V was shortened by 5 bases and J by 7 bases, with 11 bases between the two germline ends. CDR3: CATSVRTGGYTF. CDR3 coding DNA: TGTGCCACCAGCGTGAGGACCGGTGGCTACACCTTC.

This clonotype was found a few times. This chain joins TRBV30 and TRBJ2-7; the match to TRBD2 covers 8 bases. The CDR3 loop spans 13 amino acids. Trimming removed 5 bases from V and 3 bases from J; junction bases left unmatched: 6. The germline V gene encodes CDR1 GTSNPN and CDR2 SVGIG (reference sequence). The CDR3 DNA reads TGTGCCTGGGACCTAAGCGGGAGCTACGAGCAGTACTTC. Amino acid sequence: CAWDLSGSYEQYF.

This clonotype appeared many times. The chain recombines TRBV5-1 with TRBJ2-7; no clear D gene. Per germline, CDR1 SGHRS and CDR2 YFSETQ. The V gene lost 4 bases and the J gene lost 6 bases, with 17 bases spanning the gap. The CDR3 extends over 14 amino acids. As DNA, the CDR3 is TGCGCCAGCAGCCCACCGGCTCGCGTGGGCGAGCAGTACTTC. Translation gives CASSPPARVGEQYF.

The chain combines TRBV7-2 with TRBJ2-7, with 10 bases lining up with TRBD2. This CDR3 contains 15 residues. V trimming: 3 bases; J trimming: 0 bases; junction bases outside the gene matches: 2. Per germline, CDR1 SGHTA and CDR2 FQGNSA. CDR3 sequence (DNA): TGTGCCAGCAGCTTCACTAGCGGGACCTCCTACGAGCAGTACTTC. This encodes CASSFTSGTSYEQYF.

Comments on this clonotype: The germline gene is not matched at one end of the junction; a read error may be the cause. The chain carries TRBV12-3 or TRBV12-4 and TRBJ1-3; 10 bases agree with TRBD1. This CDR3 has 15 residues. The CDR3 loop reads CANSRGTGAGNTIYF. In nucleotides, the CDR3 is TGTGCCAACAGTAGAGGGACAGGGGCTGGAAACACCATATATTTT.

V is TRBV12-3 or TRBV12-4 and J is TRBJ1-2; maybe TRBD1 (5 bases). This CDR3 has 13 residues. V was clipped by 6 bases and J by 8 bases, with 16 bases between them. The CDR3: CASRPEGRSGYTF. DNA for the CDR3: TGTGCCAGCAGACCAGAGGGGAGGTCGGGCTACACCTTC.

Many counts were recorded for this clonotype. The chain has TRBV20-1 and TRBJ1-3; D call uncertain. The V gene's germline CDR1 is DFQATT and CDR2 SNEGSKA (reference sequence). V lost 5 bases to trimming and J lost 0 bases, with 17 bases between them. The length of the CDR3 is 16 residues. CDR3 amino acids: CSASSGQANSGNTIYF. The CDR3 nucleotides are TGCAGTGCTTCTTCCGGGCAGGCGAACTCTGGAAACACCATATATTTT.

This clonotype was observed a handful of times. Here the CDR3 reads CASSEMDRANDEQYF. The DNA of the CDR3 is TGTGCCAGCAGTGAAATGGACAGGGCTAACGACGAGCAGTACTTC. The V gene is TRBV25-1, the J gene TRBJ2-7; 8 bases match TRBD1. The V segment lost 2 bases and the J segment 5 bases; nucleotides outside the gene matches: 8. CDR3 length: 15 amino acids. Germline-derived CDR1 and CDR2 are MGHDK and SYGVNS.

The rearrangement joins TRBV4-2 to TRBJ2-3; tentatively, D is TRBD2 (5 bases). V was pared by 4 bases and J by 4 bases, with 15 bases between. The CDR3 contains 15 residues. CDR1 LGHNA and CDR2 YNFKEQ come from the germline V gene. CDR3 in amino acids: CASSLSGNSADTQYF. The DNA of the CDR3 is TGTGCCAGCAGCCTCTCCGGGAATTCCGCAGATACGCAGTATTTT.

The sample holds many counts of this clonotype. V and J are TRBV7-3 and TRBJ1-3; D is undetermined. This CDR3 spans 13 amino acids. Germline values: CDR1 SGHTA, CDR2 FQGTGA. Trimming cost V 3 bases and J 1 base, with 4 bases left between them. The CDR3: CASSFGSGNTIYF. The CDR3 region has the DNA TGTGCCAGCAGCTTTGGATCTGGAAACACCATATATTTT.

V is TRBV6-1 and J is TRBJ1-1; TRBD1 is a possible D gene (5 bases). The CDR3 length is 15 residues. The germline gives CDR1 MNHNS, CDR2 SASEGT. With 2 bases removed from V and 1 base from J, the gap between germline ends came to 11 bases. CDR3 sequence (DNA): TGTGCCAGCAGTGAACAGGGACTGACGAACACTGAAGCTTTCTTT. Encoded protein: CASSEQGLTNTEAFF.

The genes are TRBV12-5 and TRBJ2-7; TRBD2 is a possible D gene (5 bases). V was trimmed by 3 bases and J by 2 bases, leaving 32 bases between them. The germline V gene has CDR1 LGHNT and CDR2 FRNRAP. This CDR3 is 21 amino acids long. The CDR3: CASGFRNPHPLGQASPYEQYF. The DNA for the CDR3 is TGTGCTAGTGGTTTTCGAAACCCCCACCCACTAGGGCAGGCGTCGCCCTACGAGCAGTACTTC.

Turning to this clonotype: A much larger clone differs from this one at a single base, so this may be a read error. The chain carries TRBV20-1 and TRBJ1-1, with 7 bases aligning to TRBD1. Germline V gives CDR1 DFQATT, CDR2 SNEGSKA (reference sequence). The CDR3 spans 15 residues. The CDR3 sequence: CNARDRRQGRTEAFF. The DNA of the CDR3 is TGCAATGCTAGAGATCGGCGACAGGGTCGCACTGAAGCTTTCTTT.

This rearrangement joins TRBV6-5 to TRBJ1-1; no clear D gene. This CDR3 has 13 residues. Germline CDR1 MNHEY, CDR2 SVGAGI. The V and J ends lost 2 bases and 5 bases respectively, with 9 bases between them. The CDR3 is CASSYLGWTEAFF. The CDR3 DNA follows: TGTGCCAGCAGTTACCTGGGGTGGACTGAAGCTTTCTTT.

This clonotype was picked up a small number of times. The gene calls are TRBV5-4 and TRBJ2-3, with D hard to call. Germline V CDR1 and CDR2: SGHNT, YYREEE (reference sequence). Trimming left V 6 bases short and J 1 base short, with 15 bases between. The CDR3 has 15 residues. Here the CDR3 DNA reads TGTGCCAGCACCGGACGGTTTTCCGGCACAGATACGCAGTATTTT. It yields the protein CASTGRFSGTDTQYF.

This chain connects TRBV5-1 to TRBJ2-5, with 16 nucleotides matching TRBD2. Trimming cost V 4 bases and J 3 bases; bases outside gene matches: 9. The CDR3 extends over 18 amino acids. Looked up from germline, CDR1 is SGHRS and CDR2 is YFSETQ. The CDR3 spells CASSQSGTSGGAEETQYF. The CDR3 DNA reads TGCGCCAGCAGCCAGTCCGGGACTAGCGGGGGGGCCGAAGAGACCCAGTACTTC.

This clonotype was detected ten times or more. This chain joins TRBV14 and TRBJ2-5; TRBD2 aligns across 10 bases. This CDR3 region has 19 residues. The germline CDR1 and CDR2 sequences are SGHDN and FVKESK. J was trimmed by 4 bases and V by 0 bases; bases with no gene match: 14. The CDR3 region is CASSQDWLGSASGRETQYF. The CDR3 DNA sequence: TGTGCCAGCAGCCAAGATTGGTTGGGCTCCGCTAGCGGGAGAGAGACCCAGTACTTC.